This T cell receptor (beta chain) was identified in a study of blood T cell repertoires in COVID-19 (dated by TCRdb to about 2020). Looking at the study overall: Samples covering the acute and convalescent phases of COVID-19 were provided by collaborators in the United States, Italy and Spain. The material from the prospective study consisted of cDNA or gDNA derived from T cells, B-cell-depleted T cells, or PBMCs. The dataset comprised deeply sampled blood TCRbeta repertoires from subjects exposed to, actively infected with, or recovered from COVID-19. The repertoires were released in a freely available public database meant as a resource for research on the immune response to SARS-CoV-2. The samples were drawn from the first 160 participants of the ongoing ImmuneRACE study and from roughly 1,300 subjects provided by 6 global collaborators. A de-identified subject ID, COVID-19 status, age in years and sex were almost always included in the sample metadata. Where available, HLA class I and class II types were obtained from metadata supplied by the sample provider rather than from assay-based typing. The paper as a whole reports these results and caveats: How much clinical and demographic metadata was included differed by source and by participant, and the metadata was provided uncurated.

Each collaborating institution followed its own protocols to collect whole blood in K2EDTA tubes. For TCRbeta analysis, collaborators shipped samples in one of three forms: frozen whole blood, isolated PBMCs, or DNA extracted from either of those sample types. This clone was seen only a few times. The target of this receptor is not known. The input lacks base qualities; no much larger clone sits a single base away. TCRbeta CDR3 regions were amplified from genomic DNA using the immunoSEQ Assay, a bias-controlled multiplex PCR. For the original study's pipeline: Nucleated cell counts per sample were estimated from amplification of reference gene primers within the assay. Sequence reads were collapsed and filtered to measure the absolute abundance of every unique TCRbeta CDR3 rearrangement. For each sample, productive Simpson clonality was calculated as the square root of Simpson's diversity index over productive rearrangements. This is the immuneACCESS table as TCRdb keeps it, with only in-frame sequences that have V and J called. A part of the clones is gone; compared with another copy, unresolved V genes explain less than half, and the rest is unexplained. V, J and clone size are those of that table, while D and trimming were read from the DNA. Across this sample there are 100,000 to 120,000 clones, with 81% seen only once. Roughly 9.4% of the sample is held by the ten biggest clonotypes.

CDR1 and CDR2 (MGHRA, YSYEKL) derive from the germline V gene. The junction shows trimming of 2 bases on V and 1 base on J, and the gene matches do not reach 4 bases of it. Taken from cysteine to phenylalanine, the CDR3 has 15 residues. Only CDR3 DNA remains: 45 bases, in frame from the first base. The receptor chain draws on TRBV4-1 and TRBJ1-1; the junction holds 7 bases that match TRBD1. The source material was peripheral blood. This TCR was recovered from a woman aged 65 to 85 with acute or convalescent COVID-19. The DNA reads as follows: TGCGCCAGCAGCCAACCATACAGGGGGAACACTGAAGCTTTCTTT. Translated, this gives CASSQPYRGNTEAFF.